The 14 T cell receptor beta chains presented below share a single source sample, sequenced in a study of T cell repertoires and HLA-DP antigens. For these receptors, no antigen is known. Measured with immunoSEQ multiplex PCR; TCRdb has only the in-frame clones, and not every one. The data show fewer than 75,000 clones, with around 80% seen just once and more than 1.5% held by the top ten. Sequencing used CD4+ T cells from PBMCs. Receptors originate from a man aged 55 to 70 in good health and CMV-seronegative.

In its sample, this clone was seen once. The rearrangement links TRBV7-9 to TRBJ2-2; D may correspond to TRBD1 or TRBD2 (5 bases each). Trimming left V 5 bases short and J 8 bases short, with 15 bases between. CDR1 is SEHNR and CDR2 is FQNEAQ in the germline V gene (reference sequence). The CDR3 is made up of 14 amino acids. In DNA form, the CDR3 reads TGTGCCAGCAGCCCGGGACGACTGGTGGGGGAGCTGTTTTTT. It translates to CASSPGRLVGELFF.

This rearrangement joins TRBV2 to TRBJ2-5; 7 bases line up with TRBD2. This CDR3 has 15 residues. Germline CDR1 is SNHLY and CDR2 is FYNNEI. Unmatched junction bases numbered 7, after V lost 4 bases and J lost 2 bases. The CDR3 region has the DNA TGTGCCAGCAGTGTAGGGAGGGGCAGACAAGAGACCCAGTACTTC. Protein product: CASSVGRGRQETQYF.

This clone was found once. The V gene is TRBV6-5, the J gene TRBJ1-1, with D uncertain. Between the trimmed V and J ends, which lost 2 bases and 1 base, there was a span of 5 bases. Germline-derived CDR1 and CDR2 are MNHEY and SVGAGI. The CDR3 is 13 residues long. CDR3 region: CASSYERNTEAFF. In nucleotides, the CDR3 is TGTGCCAGCAGTTACGAAAGGAACACTGAAGCTTTCTTT.

The chain uses TRBV5-4 and TRBJ2-5, with 7 positions matching TRBD2. V dropped 5 bases and J dropped 2; count of bases not matched to a gene: 6. CDR3 length: 14 amino acids. Germline lookup yields CDR1 SGHNT and CDR2 YYREEE (reference sequence). CDR3 sequence: CASRSLGGQETQYF. The DNA of the CDR3 is TGTGCCAGCAGAAGTTTGGGGGGGCAAGAGACCCAGTACTTC.

This chain uses TRBV2 with TRBJ2-3; TRBD1 aligns across 8 bases. The CDR3 is 14 amino acids. J lost 3 bases, V lost 3 bases, and 2 bases had no gene match. The V gene's germline CDR1 is SNHLY and CDR2 FYNNEI. The CDR3 DNA is TGTGCCAGCAGTGACAGGGGGCGGACAGATACGCAGTATTTT. Amino acids: CASSDRGRTDTQYF.

V is TRBV10-3 and J is TRBJ2-2; D is perhaps TRBD1 (6 bases). This CDR3 spans 18 amino acids. CDR1 and CDR2 (germline): ENHRY, SYGVKD. V lost 4 bases and J 5 bases, leaving 23 bases between the germline ends. In DNA, the CDR3 is TGTGCCATCAGTGGGGCGGCGAGAGGCAGGGGAAGAACCGGGGAGCTGTTTTTT. Amino acids: CAISGAARGRGRTGELFF.

The rearrangement links TRBV7-2 to TRBJ2-3; D assignment may be TRBD1 or TRBD2 (5 bases each). Looked up from germline, CDR1 is SGHTA and CDR2 is FQGNSA. V lost 2 bases, J lost 5 bases, and 11 bases lay in between. The CDR3 totals 14 residues. The CDR3 here is CASSLSQGVDTQYF. In DNA form, the CDR3 reads TGTGCCAGCAGCTTAAGCCAGGGAGTAGATACGCAGTATTTT.

This clone was counted a few times. In nucleotides, the CDR3 is TGTGCCTGGAGTGTACTTTCGGGTCAGCCCCAGCATTTT. This sequence encodes CAWSVLSGQPQHF. The chain is built from TRBV30 and TRBJ1-5; D call uncertain. The CDR3 consists of 13 residues. Germline assignment: CDR1 GTSNPN and CDR2 SVGIG (reference sequence). V was trimmed by 0 bases and J by 6 bases, leaving 9 bases between them.

V gene TRBV9 combines with J gene TRBJ2-2; TRBD1 aligns across 7 bases. CDR1 and CDR2 from the germline V gene are SGDLS and YYNGEE. The trim removed 2 bases at V and 1 base at J, leaving 8 bases unmatched. CDR3 size: 17 residues. CDR3 DNA sequence: TGTGCCAGCAGCGTGACACAGGGGACAATGAACACCGGGGAGCTGTTTTTT. Translation gives CASSVTQGTMNTGELFF.

In this sample, this clone turned up a few times. The chain joins TRBV11-2 to TRBJ2-2; TRBD1 matches 7 bases. Germline CDR1 is SGHAT and CDR2 is FQNNGV. The trim removed 5 bases at V and 3 bases at J, leaving 12 bases unmatched. The CDR3 spans 17 residues. CDR3 DNA: TGTGCCAGCAGCCCCTTCTTGACAGGGAAGGACACCGGGGAGCTGTTTTTT. Translated, it gives CASSPFLTGKDTGELFF.

As to this clone: At one end the junction does not follow the germline gene, possibly because of a read error. V usage is TRBV5-4 and J usage is TRBJ1-6; D is unclear. The CDR3 contains 16 residues. In germline, CDR1 is SGHNT, CDR2 YYREEE (reference sequence). In nucleotides, the CDR3 is TGTGCCAGCAGCTTGGGGGGTTTCTCCCATAATTCACCCCTCCACTTT. It is translated as CASSLGGFSHNSPLHF.

The chain recombines TRBV19 with TRBJ2-3; 13 nucleotides agree with TRBD2. CDR3 length: 15 amino acids. Looked up from germline, CDR1 is LNHDA and CDR2 is SQIVND (reference sequence). Losses at the gene ends were 4 bases for V and 4 bases for J; bases not matched to a gene: 2. The CDR3, as DNA: TGTGCCAGTAGTAGCGGACTAGCGGGGGCAGATACGCAGTATTTT. Its translation: CASSSGLAGADTQYF.

The chain recombines TRBV9 with TRBJ2-2; D unclear. Germline loops: CDR1 SGDLS, CDR2 YYNGEE. V lost 3 bases, J lost 0 bases, and 6 bases lay in between. This CDR3 is 14 amino acids long. CDR3 sequence (DNA): TGTGCCAGCAGCGCAGTTACGAACACCGGGGAGCTGTTTTTT. Translated: CASSAVTNTGELFF.

This chain connects TRBV30 to TRBJ1-2; 8 nucleotides align to TRBD1. The CDR3 is 13 residues long. V shed 3 bases and J 6 bases; nucleotides not matched to a gene: 6. Per germline, CDR1 GTSNPN and CDR2 SVGIG (reference sequence). The CDR3 loop reads CAWSPRGPDGYTF. CDR3 sequence (DNA): TGTGCCTGGAGCCCCAGGGGGCCGGATGGCTACACCTTC.